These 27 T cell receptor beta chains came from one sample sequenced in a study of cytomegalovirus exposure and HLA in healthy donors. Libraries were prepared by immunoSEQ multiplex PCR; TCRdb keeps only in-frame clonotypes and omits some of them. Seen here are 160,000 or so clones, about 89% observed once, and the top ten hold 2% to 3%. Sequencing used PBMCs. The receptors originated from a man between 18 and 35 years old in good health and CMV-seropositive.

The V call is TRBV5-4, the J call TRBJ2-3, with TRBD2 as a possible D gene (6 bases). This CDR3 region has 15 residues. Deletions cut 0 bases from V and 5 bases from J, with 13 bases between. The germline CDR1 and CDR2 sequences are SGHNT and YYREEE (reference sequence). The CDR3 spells CASSLGGVLVDTQYF. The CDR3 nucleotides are TGTGCCAGCAGCTTGGGCGGGGTTTTGGTAGATACGCAGTATTTT.

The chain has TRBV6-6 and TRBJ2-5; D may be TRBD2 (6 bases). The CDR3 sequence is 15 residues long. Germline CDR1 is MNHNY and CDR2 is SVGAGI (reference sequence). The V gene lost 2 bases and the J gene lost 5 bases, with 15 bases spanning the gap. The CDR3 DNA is TGTGCCAGCAGTTACCGGGGGAGCGGAATTGAGACCCAGTACTTC. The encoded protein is CASSYRGSGIETQYF.

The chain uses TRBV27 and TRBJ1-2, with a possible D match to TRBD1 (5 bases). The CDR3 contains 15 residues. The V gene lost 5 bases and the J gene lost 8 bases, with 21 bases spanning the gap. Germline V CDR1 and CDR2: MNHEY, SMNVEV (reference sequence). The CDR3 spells CASSMTASHRVGYTF. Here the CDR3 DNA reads TGTGCCAGCAGTATGACAGCCTCCCATCGTGTGGGCTACACCTTC.

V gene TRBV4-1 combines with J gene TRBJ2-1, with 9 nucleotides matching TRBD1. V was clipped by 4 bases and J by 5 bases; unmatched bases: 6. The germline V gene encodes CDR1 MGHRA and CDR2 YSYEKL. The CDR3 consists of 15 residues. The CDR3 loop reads CASSRGQGPNNEQFF. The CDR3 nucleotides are TGCGCCAGCAGCCGGGGACAGGGCCCCAACAATGAGCAGTTCTTC.

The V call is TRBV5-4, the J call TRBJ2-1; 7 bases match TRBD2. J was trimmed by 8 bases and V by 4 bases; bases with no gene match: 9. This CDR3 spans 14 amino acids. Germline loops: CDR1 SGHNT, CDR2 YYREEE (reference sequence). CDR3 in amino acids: CASSSPTSTDEQFF. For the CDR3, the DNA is TGTGCCAGCAGCAGTCCGACTAGCACCGATGAGCAGTTCTTC.

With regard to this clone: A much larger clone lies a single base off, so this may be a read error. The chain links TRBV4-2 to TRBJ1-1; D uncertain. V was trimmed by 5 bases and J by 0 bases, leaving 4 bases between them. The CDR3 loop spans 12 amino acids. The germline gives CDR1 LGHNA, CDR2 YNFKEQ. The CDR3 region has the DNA TGTGCCAGCAGCAACATGAACACTGAAGCTTTCTTT. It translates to CASSNMNTEAFF.

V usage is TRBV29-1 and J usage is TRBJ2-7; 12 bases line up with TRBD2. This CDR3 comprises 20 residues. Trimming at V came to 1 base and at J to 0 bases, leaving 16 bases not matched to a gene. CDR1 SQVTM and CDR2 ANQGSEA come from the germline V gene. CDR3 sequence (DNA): TGCAGCGTTGAAGTAGTTTCATTGACTAGCGGGAGCCCGAGCTCCTACGAGCAGTACTTC. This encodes CSVEVVSLTSGSPSSYEQYF.

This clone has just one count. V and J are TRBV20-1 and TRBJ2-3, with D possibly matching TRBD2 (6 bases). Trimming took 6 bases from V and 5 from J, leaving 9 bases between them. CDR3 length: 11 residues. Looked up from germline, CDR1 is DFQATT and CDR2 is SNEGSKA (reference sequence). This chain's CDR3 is CSAPGLDTQYF. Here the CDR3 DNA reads TGCAGTGCCCCGGGACTAGATACGCAGTATTTT.

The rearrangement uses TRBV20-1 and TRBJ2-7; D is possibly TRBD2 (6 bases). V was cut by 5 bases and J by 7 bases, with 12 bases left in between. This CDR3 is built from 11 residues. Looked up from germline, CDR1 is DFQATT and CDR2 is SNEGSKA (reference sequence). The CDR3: CSAPFGREQYF. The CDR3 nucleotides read TGCAGTGCTCCATTCGGGAGAGAGCAGTACTTC.

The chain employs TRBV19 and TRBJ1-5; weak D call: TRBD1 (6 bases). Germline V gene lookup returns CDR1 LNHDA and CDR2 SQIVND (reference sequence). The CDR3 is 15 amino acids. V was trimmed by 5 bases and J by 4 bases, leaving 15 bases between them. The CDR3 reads CASSLWDTINQPQHF. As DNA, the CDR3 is TGTGCCAGTAGTTTGTGGGACACTATAAATCAGCCCCAGCATTTT.

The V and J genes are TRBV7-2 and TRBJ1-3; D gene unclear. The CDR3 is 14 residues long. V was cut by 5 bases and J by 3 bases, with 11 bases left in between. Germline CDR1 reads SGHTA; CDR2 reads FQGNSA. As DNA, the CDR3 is TGTGCCAGCAGCCCAGAGACATTTGGAAACACCATATATTTT. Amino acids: CASSPETFGNTIYF.

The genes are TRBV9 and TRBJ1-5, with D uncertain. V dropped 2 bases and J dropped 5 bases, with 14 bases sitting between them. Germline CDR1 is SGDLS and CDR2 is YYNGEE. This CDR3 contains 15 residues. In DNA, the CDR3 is TGTGCCAGCAGCGTCAGCGGGGATCCTTATCAGCCCCAGCATTTT. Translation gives CASSVSGDPYQPQHF.

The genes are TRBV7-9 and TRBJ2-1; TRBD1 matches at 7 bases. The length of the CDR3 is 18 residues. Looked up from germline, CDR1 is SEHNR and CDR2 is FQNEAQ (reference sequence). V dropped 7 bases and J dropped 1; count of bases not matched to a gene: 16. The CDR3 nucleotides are TGTGCCAGCACCACAGGGGTAGGGGGCCTCGTGTCCTACAATGAGCAGTTCTTC. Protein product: CASTTGVGGLVSYNEQFF.

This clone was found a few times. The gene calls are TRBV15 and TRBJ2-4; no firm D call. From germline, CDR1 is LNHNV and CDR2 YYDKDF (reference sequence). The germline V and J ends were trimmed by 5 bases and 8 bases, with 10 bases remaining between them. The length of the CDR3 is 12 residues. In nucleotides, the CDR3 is TGTGCCACCAGCCAAACATCCGACATTCAGTACTTC. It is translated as CATSQTSDIQYF.

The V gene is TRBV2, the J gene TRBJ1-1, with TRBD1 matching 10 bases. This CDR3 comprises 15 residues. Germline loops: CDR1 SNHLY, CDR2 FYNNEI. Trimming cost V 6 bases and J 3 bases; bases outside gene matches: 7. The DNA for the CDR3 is TGTGCCAGCAGGGACTCCGGGACAGGGGACACTGAAGCTTTCTTT. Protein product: CASRDSGTGDTEAFF.

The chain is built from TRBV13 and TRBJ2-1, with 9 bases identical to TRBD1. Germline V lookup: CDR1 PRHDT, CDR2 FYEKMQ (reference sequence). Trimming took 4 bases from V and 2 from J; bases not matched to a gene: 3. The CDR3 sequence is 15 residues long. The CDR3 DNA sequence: TGTGCCAGCAGCTCCGGGACAGGGACCTACAATGAGCAGTTCTTC. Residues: CASSSGTGTYNEQFF.

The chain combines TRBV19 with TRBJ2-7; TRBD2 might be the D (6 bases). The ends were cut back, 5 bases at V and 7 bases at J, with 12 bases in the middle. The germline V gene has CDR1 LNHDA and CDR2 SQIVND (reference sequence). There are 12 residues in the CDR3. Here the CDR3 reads CASSGPAGEQYF. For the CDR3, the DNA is TGTGCCAGTAGTGGTCCCGCGGGGGAGCAGTACTTC. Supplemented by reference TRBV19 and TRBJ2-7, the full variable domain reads DGGITQSPKYLFRKEGQNVTLSCEQNLNHDAMYWYRQDPGQGLRLIYYSQIVNDFQKGDIAEGYSVSREKKESFPLTVTSAQKNPTAFYLCASSGPAGEQYFGPGTRLTVT.

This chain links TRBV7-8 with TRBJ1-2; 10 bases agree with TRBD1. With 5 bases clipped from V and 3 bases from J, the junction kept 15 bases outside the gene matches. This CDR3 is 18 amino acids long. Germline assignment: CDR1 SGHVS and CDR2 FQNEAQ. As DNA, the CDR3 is TGTGCCAGCAGCCATCGACAGGGGGCTATGAGTTGGGACTATGGCTACACCTTC. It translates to CASSHRQGAMSWDYGYTF. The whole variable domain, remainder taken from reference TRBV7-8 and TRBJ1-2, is GAGVSQSPRYKVAKRGQDVALRCDPISGHVSLFWYQQALGQGPEFLTYFQNEAQLDKSGLPSDRFFAERPEGSVSTLKIQRTQQEDSAVYLCASSHRQGAMSWDYGYTFGSGTRLTVV.

The CDR3 DNA follows: TGTGCCAGCAGCCTAGACAGTCTTGGGGCAGATACGCAGTATTTT. Protein product: CASSLDSLGADTQYF. The V and J genes are TRBV27 and TRBJ2-3; weak D call: TRBD1 (5 bases). Germline values: CDR1 MNHEY, CDR2 SMNVEV (reference sequence). The CDR3 is 15 residues long. The germline V and J ends were trimmed by 6 bases and 4 bases, with 17 bases remaining between them.

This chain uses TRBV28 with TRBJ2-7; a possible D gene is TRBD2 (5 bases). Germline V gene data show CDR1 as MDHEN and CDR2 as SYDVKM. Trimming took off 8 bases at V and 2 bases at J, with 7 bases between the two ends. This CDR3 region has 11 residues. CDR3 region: CASYGAYEQYF. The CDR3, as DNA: TGTGCCAGCTACGGGGCCTACGAGCAGTACTTC.

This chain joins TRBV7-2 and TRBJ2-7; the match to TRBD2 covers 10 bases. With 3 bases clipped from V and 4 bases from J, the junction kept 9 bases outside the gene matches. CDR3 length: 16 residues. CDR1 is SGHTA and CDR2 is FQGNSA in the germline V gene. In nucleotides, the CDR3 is TGTGCCAGCAGCTTCGGGACTAGCGTCTCGAGGTACGAGCAGTACTTC. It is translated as CASSFGTSVSRYEQYF.

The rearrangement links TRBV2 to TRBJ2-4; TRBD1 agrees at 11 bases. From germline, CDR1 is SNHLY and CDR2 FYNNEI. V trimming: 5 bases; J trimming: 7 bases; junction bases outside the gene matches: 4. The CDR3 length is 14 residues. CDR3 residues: CASSRDRGRNIQYF. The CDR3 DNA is TGTGCCAGCAGTCGGGACAGGGGGAGGAACATTCAGTACTTC. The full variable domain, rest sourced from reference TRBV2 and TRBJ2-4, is EPEVTQTPSHQVTQMGQEVILRCVPISNHLYFYWYRQILGQKVEFLVSFYNNEISEKSEIFDDQFSVERPDGSNFTLKIRSTKLEDSAMYFCASSRDRGRNIQYFGAGTRLSVL.

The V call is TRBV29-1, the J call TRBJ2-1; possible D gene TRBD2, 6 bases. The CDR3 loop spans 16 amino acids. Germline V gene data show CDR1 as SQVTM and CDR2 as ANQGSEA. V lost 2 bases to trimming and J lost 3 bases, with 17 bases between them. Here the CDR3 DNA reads TGCAGCGTTGAATTCTTTGGGGACTCCTTCTACAATGAGCAGTTCTTC. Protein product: CSVEFFGDSFYNEQFF.

Written as DNA, the CDR3 is TGTGCCAGCAGCTTAGCGGGGGGAAATGAGCAGTTCTTC. This codes for CASSLAGGNEQFF. This chain connects TRBV6-6 to TRBJ2-1, with 10 positions matching TRBD2. J gave up 7 bases and V 6 bases, and 3 bases lay outside the gene matches. This CDR3 is built from 13 residues. The germline CDR1 and CDR2 sequences are MNHNY and SVGAGI (reference sequence).

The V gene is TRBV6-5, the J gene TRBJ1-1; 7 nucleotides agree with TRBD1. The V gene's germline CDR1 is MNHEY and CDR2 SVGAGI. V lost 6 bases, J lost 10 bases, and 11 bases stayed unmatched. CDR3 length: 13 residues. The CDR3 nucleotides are TGTGCCAGCAGGAATGACAGGGCCAGCAGAGCTTTCTTT. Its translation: CASRNDRASRAFF.

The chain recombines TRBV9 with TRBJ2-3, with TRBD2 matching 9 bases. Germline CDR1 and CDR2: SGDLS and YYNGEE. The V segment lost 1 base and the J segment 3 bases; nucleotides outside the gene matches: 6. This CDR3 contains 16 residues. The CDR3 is CASSVRLAGSTDTQYF. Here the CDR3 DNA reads TGTGCCAGCAGCGTAAGGCTAGCGGGAAGTACAGATACGCAGTATTTT.

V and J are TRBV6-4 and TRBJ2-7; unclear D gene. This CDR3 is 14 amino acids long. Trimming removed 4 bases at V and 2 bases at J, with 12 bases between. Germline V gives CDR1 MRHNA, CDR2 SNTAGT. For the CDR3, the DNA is TGTGCCAGCAGTGGAGTTTACAGACCCTACGAGCAGTACTTC. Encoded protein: CASSGVYRPYEQYF.